This T cell receptor beta chain was obtained from a study of blood T cell repertoires in COVID-19. Across the study: Acute-phase and convalescent COVID-19 samples originated in the United States, Italy and Spain. From T cells, B-cell-depleted T cells, or PBMCs came the material, which was cDNA or gDNA.

The length of the CDR3 is 12 residues. CDR1 GTSNPN and CDR2 SVGIG come from the germline V gene (reference sequence). The V gene lost 1 base and the J gene lost 3 bases, with 7 bases spanning the gap. Original handling: Estimates of nucleated cell counts were drawn from the amplification of reference gene primers. The table came from immunoSEQ multiplex PCR; TCRdb's copy has only in-frame clones and leaves some out. D and trimming were read from the DNA, whereas the V and J calls and clone size are those reported in that table. In the table there are about 43,000 clones, just over 85% of which are singletons.

The rearrangement uses TRBV30 and TRBJ2-7; D is unresolved. This clonotype was sampled from a man aged 60 to 75 with active COVID-19. Input material: peripheral blood. CDR3 in amino acids: CAWSGGGYEQYF. The CDR3 DNA reads TGTGCCTGGAGTGGCGGCGGCTACGAGCAGTACTTC.